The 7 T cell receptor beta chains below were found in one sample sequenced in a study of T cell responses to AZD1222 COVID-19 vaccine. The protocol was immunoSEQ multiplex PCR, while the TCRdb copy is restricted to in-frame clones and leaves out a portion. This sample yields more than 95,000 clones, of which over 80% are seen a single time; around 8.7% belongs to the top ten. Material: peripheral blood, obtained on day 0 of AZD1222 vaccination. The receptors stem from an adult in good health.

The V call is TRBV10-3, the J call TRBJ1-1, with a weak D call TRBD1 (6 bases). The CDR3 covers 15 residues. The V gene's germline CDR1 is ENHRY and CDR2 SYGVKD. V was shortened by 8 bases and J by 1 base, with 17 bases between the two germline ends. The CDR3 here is CAIQRGARGNTEAFF. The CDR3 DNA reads TGTGCCATCCAGAGGGGTGCCAGGGGGAACACTGAAGCTTTCTTT.

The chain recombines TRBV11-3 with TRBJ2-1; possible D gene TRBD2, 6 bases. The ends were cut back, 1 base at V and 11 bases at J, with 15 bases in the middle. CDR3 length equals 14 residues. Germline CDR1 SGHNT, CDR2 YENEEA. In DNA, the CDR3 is TGTGCCAGCAGCTTAGCCCGCGGGACTCCGCAGCAGTTCTTC. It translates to CASSLARGTPQQFF.

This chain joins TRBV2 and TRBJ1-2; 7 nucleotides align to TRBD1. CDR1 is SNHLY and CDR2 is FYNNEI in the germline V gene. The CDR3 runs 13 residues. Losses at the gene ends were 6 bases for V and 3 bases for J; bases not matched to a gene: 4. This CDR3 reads CASSPDRDYGYTF. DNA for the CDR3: TGTGCCAGCAGCCCCGACAGGGACTATGGCTACACCTTC.

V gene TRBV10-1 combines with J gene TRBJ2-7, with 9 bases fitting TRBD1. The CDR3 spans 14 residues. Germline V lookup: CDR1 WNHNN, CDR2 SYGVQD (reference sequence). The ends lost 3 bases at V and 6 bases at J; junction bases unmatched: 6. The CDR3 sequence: CASSDSGQGTEQYF. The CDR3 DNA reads TGCGCCAGCAGTGACTCTGGACAGGGGACCGAGCAGTACTTC.

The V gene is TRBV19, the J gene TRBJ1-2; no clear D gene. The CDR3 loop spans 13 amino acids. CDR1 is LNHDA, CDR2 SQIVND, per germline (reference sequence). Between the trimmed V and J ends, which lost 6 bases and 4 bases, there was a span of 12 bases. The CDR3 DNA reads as TGTGCCAGTAGCCCTCAGACTAGCTATGGCTACACCTTC. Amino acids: CASSPQTSYGYTF.

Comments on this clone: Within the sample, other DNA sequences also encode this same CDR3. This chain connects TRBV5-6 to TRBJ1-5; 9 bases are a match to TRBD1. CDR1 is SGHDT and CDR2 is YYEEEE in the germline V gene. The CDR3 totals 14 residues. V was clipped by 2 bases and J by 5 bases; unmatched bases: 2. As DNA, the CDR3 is TGTGCCAGCAGCTTACGGACAGGGGATCAGCCCCAGCATTTT. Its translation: CASSLRTGDQPQHF. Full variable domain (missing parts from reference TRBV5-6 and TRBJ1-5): DAGVTQSPTHLIKTRGQQVTLRCSPKSGHDTVSWYQQALGQGPQFIFQYYEEEERQRGNFPDRFSGHQFPNYSSELNVNALLLGDSALYLCASSLRTGDQPQHFGDGTRLSIL.

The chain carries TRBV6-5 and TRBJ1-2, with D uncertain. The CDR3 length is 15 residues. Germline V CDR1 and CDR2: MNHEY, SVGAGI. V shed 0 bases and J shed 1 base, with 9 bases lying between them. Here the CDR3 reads CASSYSRTGNYGYTF. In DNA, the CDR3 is TGTGCCAGCAGTTACTCCCGGACGGGTAACTATGGCTACACCTTC.